A single sample gave rise to the 7 T cell receptor beta chains below, sequenced in a study of vaccination and CD4 T cells after COVID-19. The treatment denotes: 10-day PBMC culture with coronavirus spike peptide pools or control peptides (ViraFEST assay). CD4+ T cells that had been cultured provided DNA sequenced with the Oncomine TCR Beta short-read assay. TCRdb redid the calling of the PCR reads with MiXCR, one entry per CDR3 protein. The data hold under 25,000 distinct CDR3 sequences, with 50% to 60% observed a single time. These receptors' targets are unknown. The sequenced sample was CD4+ T cells from blood, cultured in vitro. The receptors were gathered from a human donor who had recovered from COVID-19.

This rearrangement joins TRBV10-1 to TRBJ2-3, with 7 bases matching TRBD2. Germline lookup yields CDR1 WNHNN and CDR2 SYGVQD (reference sequence). The CDR3 is made up of 14 amino acids. Germline trimming cut 6 bases from V and 2 bases from J; bases unmatched to any gene: 5. The CDR3 sequence is CASSPSGYTDTQYF. The DNA for the CDR3 is TGCGCCAGCAGCCCTAGCGGCTACACAGATACGCAGTATTTT.

V gene TRBV20-1 combines with J gene TRBJ2-4, with a weak D call TRBD2 (7 bases). V was clipped by 5 bases and J by 1 base, with 9 bases between them. This CDR3 contains 13 residues. Germline lookup yields CDR1 DFQATT and CDR2 SNEGSKA (reference sequence). In DNA form, the CDR3 reads TGCAGTGCTGGGAGGGGGGCCAAAAACATTCAGTACTTC. The encoded protein is CSAGRGAKNIQYF.

A single count supports this clonotype. The J gene is TRBJ2-3, the V gene TRBV6-2 or TRBV6-3; either TRBD1 or TRBD2 may supply D (5 bases each). CDR3 length equals 14 residues. Deletions cut 4 bases from V and 2 bases from J, with 10 bases between. CDR1 and CDR2 (germline): MNHEY, SVGEGT. DNA of the CDR3: TGTGCCAGCAGTTCTGGGACCAACACAGATACGCAGTATTTT. This translates into CASSSGTNTDTQYF.

The chain joins TRBV5-4 to TRBJ1-2, with unresolved D. V was shortened by 4 bases and J by 5 bases, with 24 bases between the two germline ends. The CDR3 length is 17 residues. Germline-derived CDR1 and CDR2 are SGHNT and YYREEE (reference sequence). The CDR3 nucleotides read TGTGCCAGCAGCCCGGAATTGGGAGTACCGCACCATTATGGCTACACCTTC. It translates to CASSPELGVPHHYGYTF.

The rearrangement links TRBV11-3 to TRBJ2-5; D perhaps matches TRBD2 (5 bases). The CDR3 is 15 residues long. Germline CDR1 is SGHNT and CDR2 is YENEEA. Trimming removed 3 bases at V and 5 bases at J, with 16 bases between. CDR3 sequence (DNA): TGTGCCAGCAGCTTCCTAGCTTCTCCTACGGAGACCCAGTACTTC. It is translated as CASSFLASPTETQYF.

The chain links TRBV5-1 to TRBJ1-2, with TRBD1 matching 7 bases. With V trimmed by 0 bases and J by 7 bases, 6 bases remained unmatched. In germline, CDR1 is SGHRS, CDR2 YFSETQ. The CDR3 is made up of 14 amino acids. Here the CDR3 reads CASSLGQGLSGYTF. CDR3 DNA: TGCGCCAGCAGCTTGGGACAGGGTCTTTCTGGCTACACCTTC.

The gene calls are TRBV10-3 and TRBJ1-6, with D possibly TRBD1 on 6 matching bases. CDR1 and CDR2 from the germline V gene are ENHRY and SYGVKD. The germline V and J ends were trimmed by 3 bases and 0 bases, with 18 bases remaining between them. CDR3 length: 19 residues. CDR3 sequence: CAISDAGALGSSYNSPLHF. For the CDR3, the DNA is TGTGCCATCAGTGATGCAGGGGCCCTGGGGAGCTCCTATAATTCACCCCTCCACTTT.